The rows below give T cell receptor beta chains drawn from one sample of a study of T cell repertoires in cytomegalovirus infection. MiXCR was run by TCRdb on the reads, yielding one entry per CDR3 protein. The table records almost 550,000 distinct CDR3 sequences, 16% of them present only once. The specimen was CD8+ T cells from PBMCs. The receptors shown here come from a human donor in good health (CMV status not recorded). Some clones in this sample may be carry-over from other donors' samples. CDR3s include the opening cysteine and the closing phenylalanine or tryptophan. D genes are given only for firm matches. Part of the rows lack a size; the others show once, few, many or a class for expanded clones.

D gene,clone size,V gene,J gene,CDR3 protein,CDR3 DNA
.,many,TRBV6-5,TRBJ1-2,CATFGGGYGYTF,TGTGCCACATTTGGGGGTGGCTATGGCTACACCTTC
TRBD1,few,TRBV28,TRBJ2-2,CASSFLLGQGAGGELFF,TGTGCCAGCAGTTTCCTCTTAGGACAGGGGGCCGGCGGGGAGCTGTTTTTT
.,.,TRBV5-6,TRBJ1-4,CASFPGGAVNEKLFF,TGTGCCAGCTTCCCCGGGGGCGCGGTTAATGAAAAACTGTTTTTT
TRBD1,many,TRBV20-1,TRBJ2-1,CSARGDRGDNEQFF,TGCAGTGCTAGAGGGGACAGGGGTGACAATGAGCAGTTCTTC
TRBD2,few,TRBV28,TRBJ2-3,CASSLSLIVTSGPGGEYF,TGTGCCAGCAGTTTAAGCCTTATCGTCACTAGCGGGCCCGGGGGGGAGTATTTT
.,.,TRBV19,TRBJ1-1,CASSIETEPFTEAFF,TGTGCCAGTAGTATAGAGACCGAACCCTTCACTGAAGCTTTCTTT
TRBD2,.,TRBV9,TRBJ2-1,CASSVEGLASYEQFF,TGTGCCAGCAGCGTAGAAGGACTAGCCTCCTATGAGCAGTTCTTC
TRBD1,many,TRBV5-4,TRBJ1-2,CASSLASQGWDYGYTF,TGTGCCAGCAGCTTGGCCTCACAGGGGTGGGACTATGGCTACACCTTC
.,many,TRBV7-2,TRBJ2-5,CASSLEWTQETQYF,TGTGCCAGCAGCTTAGAGTGGACACAAGAGACCCAGTACTTC
TRBD2,.,TRBV20-1,TRBJ2-3,CSARDIAGGSNTQYF,TGCAGTGCTAGAGATATAGCGGGGGGCAGTAATACGCAGTATTTT
TRBD2,.,TRBV10-3,TRBJ2-2,CAINSGEGLPGELFF,TGTGCCATCAACTCGGGGGAGGGTCTCCCCGGGGAGCTGTTTTTT
TRBD1,many,TRBV7-3,TRBJ2-7,CASSRGDRSSEQYF,TGTGCCAGCAGCAGAGGGGACAGGTCAAGCGAGCAGTACTTC
TRBD1,many,TRBV7-9,TRBJ2-5,CASLQGTETQYF,TGTGCCAGTTTACAGGGGACGGAGACCCAGTACTTC
.,many,TRBV2,TRBJ1-4,CASSGAGLEKLFF,TGTGCCAGCAGTGGGGCGGGCCTTGAAAAACTGTTTTTT
.,.,TRBV24-1,TRBJ2-3,CATSDWGGYTDTQYF,TGTGCCACCAGTGATTGGGGCGGATACACAGATACGCAGTATTTT
.,many,TRBV7-9,TRBJ1-4,CASSSIQGTVLFF,TGTGCCAGCAGCTCGATACAGGGTACGGTACTGTTTTTT
.,many,TRBV7-2,TRBJ2-3,CVSQGSTDTQYF,TGTGTCTCCCAGGGAAGCACAGATACGCAGTATTTT
.,many,TRBV11-2,TRBJ2-7,CASSQGDNSYEQYF,TGTGCCAGCAGCCAAGGGGACAACTCCTACGAGCAGTACTTC
.,few,TRBV6-8,TRBJ2-7,CASSYSVSRDGYEQYF,TGTGCCAGCAGTTACTCCGTGAGTAGGGACGGCTACGAGCAGTACTTC
TRBD1,.,TRBV6-1,TRBJ1-2,CASRAVDRDYGYTF,TGTGCCAGCCGCGCTGTTGACAGGGACTATGGCTACACCTTC
TRBD2,few,TRBV15,TRBJ2-1,CATSSWREGLNEQFF,TGTGCCACCAGCAGCTGGCGGGAGGGTTTAAATGAGCAGTTCTTC
.,many,TRBV6-5,TRBJ2-7,CASSYDPDRYEQYF,TGTGCCAGCAGTTACGACCCGGACCGCTACGAGCAGTACTTC
.,few,TRBV12-3/TRBV12-4,TRBJ2-1,CASSKPRAISYNEQFF,TGTGCCAGCAGTAAACCCAGGGCGATATCCTACAATGAGCAGTTCTTC
TRBD1,many,TRBV7-8,TRBJ2-5,CASSSADRDKTQYF,TGTGCCAGCAGCTCCGCGGACAGGGATAAGACCCAGTACTTC
TRBD1,.,TRBV24-1,TRBJ1-1,CATSQSTGRYRDTEAFF,TGTGCCACCAGTCAATCGACAGGGAGGTACCGGGACACTGAAGCTTTCTTT
TRBD1,few,TRBV7-6,TRBJ1-4,CASSPQTGGGEKLFF,TGTGCCAGCAGCCCCCAGACAGGGGGTGGGGAAAAACTGTTTTTT
TRBD1,many,TRBV7-9,TRBJ2-7,CASSGTGRAYEQYF,TGTGCCAGCAGCGGGACAGGGAGGGCCTACGAGCAGTACTTC
TRBD2,many,TRBV7-9,TRBJ2-7,CASSFPTSGDSFPYEQYF,TGTGCCAGCAGCTTCCCGACTAGCGGAGACAGTTTCCCCTACGAGCAGTACTTC
TRBD1,many,TRBV7-9,TRBJ2-1,CASSADRDSYNEQFF,TGTGCCAGCAGCGCGGACAGGGACTCCTACAATGAGCAGTTCTTC
TRBD1,.,TRBV20-1,TRBJ1-1,CSARVTGGMNTEAFF,TGCAGTGCTAGAGTTACAGGGGGTATGAACACTGAAGCTTTCTTT
.,many,TRBV7-8,TRBJ2-7,CASSFPGEYEQYF,TGTGCCAGCAGCTTCCCAGGGGAATACGAGCAGTACTTC
.,few,TRBV29-1,TRBJ2-7,CSVETGPTYEQYF,TGCAGCGTTGAAACGGGCCCTACCTACGAGCAGTACTTC
.,.,TRBV4-2,TRBJ2-1,CASGLDEGGYNEQFF,TGTGCCAGCGGACTTGATGAGGGGGGCTACAATGAGCAGTTCTTC
.,few,TRBV20-1,TRBJ1-6,CSATLWETEGSNSPLHF,TGCAGTGCTACCCTATGGGAGACCGAAGGCTCTAATTCACCCCTCCACTTT
.,few,TRBV6-6,TRBJ2-1,CASSYGPRGGDEQFF,TGTGCCAGCAGTTACGGGCCTAGGGGGGGAGATGAGCAGTTCTTC
TRBD2,.,TRBV5-1,TRBJ2-5,CASSLRLARQETQYF,TGCGCCAGCAGTTTGAGACTAGCTCGTCAAGAGACCCAGTACTTC
.,once,TRBV7-8,TRBJ1-1,CASSVNEGAVAFF,TGTGCCAGCAGCGTTAACGAGGGCGCTGTAGCTTTCTTT
.,many,TRBV6-5,TRBJ1-1,CASSFGGSSDTEAFF,TGTGCCAGCAGTTTCGGGGGTTCAAGTGACACTGAAGCTTTCTTT
.,few,TRBV6-6,TRBJ2-5,CASSYTRPDETQYF,TGTGCCAGCAGTTACACACGACCGGATGAGACCCAGTACTTC
.,many,TRBV7-9,TRBJ2-7,CASSSTEGVTSYEQYF,TGTGCCAGCAGCTCCACTGAAGGGGTCACTTCCTACGAGCAGTACTTC
TRBD2,.,TRBV4-1,TRBJ2-1,CASSQETSGPYNEQFF,TGCGCCAGCAGCCAAGAGACTAGCGGGCCATACAATGAGCAGTTCTTC
.,few,TRBV5-6,TRBJ1-5,CASSARPGGNQPQHF,TGTGCCAGCAGCGCGCGACCCGGGGGCAATCAGCCCCAGCATTTT
TRBD2,.,TRBV9,TRBJ2-5,CASSVAGLGQETQYF,TGTGCCAGCAGCGTAGCAGGACTAGGCCAAGAGACCCAGTACTTC
.,.,TRBV4-2,TRBJ2-7,CASSQGRGSYEQYF,TGTGCCAGCAGCCAAGGCAGGGGCTCCTACGAGCAGTACTTC
.,.,TRBV30,TRBJ1-1,CAWSRTATTEAFF,TGTGCCTGGAGCCGGACAGCGACCACTGAAGCTTTCTTT
.,.,TRBV28,TRBJ2-6,CASSYRSSGANVLTF,TGTGCCAGCAGTTACAGGAGCTCTGGGGCCAACGTCCTGACTTTC
.,many,TRBV5-4,TRBJ1-1,CASSFRTVNTEAFF,TGTGCCAGCAGCTTCCGGACGGTGAACACTGAAGCTTTCTTT
TRBD2,.,TRBV28,TRBJ2-1,CASSLWTSGRAGNEQFF,TGTGCCAGCAGTTTATGGACTAGCGGGAGGGCCGGCAATGAGCAGTTCTTC
TRBD1,few,TRBV4-2,TRBJ2-5,CASSQDGEGGEETQYF,TGTGCCAGCAGCCAAGATGGGGAAGGGGGCGAGGAGACCCAGTACTTC
TRBD1,.,TRBV29-1,TRBJ2-7,CSVEMGDSSYEQYF,TGCAGCGTGGAAATGGGGGACAGCTCCTACGAGCAGTACTTC
.,many,TRBV7-9,TRBJ2-7,CASSLGGRPFYEQYF,TGTGCCAGCAGCTTAGGAGGAAGGCCGTTCTACGAGCAGTACTTC
TRBD2,few,TRBV20-1,TRBJ2-1,CSASRGQLAGEDNEQFF,TGCAGTGCTAGCCGGGGACAGCTAGCGGGAGAGGATAATGAGCAGTTCTTC
.,few,TRBV4-1,TRBJ2-7,CASSQVPGSDEQYF,TGCGCCAGCAGCCAAGTTCCAGGGAGCGACGAGCAGTACTTC
TRBD1,.,TRBV5-1,TRBJ2-7,CASSLATGGGYEQYF,TGCGCCAGCAGCTTGGCAACAGGGGGCGGCTACGAGCAGTACTTC